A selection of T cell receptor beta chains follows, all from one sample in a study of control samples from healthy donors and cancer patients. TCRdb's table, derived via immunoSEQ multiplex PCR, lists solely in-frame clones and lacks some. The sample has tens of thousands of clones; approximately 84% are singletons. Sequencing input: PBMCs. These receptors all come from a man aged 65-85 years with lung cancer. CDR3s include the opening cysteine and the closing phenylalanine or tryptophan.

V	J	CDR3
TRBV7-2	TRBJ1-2	CASSLGQNYGYTF
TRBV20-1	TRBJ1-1	CSASWSGQNTEAFF
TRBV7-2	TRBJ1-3	CASSPEGGGGNTIYF
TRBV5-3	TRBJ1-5	CARSFYRGLSNQPQHF
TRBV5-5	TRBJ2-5	CASSWTGQETQYF
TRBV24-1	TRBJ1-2	CATSDTTVIYGYTF
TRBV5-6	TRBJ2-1	CASSQAAGLSYNEQFF
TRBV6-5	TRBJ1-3	CASSYSGQGNGNTIYF
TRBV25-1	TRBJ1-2	CASSGGNRGDYGYTF
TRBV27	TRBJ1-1	CASSSYLGGEAFF
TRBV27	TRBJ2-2	CASTPGTRREIGELFF
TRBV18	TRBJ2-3	CASSQGTGGGDTQYF
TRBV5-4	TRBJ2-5	CASSLKGQGRETQYF
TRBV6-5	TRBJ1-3	CASSSRGIGNTIYF
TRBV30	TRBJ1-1	CAWRYRGNTEAFF
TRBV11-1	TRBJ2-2	CASSLGSTGELFF
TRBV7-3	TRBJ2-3	CASSLGPADTQYF
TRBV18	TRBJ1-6	CASSSSDRANSPLHF
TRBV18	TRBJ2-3	CASSPFTDTQYF
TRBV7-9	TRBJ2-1	CASSPRGGGRHNEQFF
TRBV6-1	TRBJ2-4	CASNPGLAGKIQYF
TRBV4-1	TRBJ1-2	CASSQEQAYGYTF
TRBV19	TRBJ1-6	CATRGTGFNSPLHF
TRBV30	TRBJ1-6	CAWGDRGPGNSPLHF
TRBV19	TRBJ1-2	CASSITGVTNYGYTF
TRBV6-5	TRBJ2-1	CASRGSSYNEQFF
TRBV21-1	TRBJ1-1	CASSKNFRVNTEAFF
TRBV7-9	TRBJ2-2	CASSWPNTGELFF
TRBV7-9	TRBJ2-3	CASSLARSTDTQYF
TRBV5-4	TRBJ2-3	CASSSRDSSDTQYF
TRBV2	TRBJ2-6	CASSVISSGANVLTF
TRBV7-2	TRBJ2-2	CASSRNRGTSGGGELFF
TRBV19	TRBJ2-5	CASSWTGARTQYF
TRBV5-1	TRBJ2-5	CASSLGGGGEETQYF
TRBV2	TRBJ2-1	CASSEKRSSYNEQFF
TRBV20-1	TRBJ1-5	CSASLIPGSNQPQHF
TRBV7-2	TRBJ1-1	CASSLAGGVNTEAFF
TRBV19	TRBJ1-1	CASTKGQGTNTEAFF
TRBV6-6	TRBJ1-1	CASSFQGGTEAFF